The rows below give T cell receptor beta chains drawn from one sample of a study of T cells in localized non-small cell lung cancer. Clones were read by immunoSEQ multiplex PCR, and TCRdb kept only the in-frame ones, dropping some. This sample has roughly 2,100 clones, with about a fifth found just once. This material consisted of lung tumor tissue, taken before any cancer treatment. The origin of the receptors is a male donor older than 55 with stage II lung adenocarcinoma. Both conserved end residues are part of each CDR3. A D gene is named only where the DNA matches it firmly. Not every row has a clone size; where given, it reads once, few, many or a size class.

NA	NA	TRBV19	TRBJ2-3	CASRRDTFFTDTQYF	TGTGCCAGTAGGAGGGACACCTTCTTCACAGATACGCAGTATTTT
medium-sized	TRBD1	TRBV11-3	TRBJ2-5	CASSRGRGQETQYF	TGTGCCAGCAGCCGGGGAAGGGGGCAGGAGACCCAGTACTTC
NA	TRBD2	TRBV18	TRBJ2-5	CASSSRQVAGFQETQYF	TGTGCCAGCTCATCACGGCAGGTAGCGGGGTTCCAAGAGACCCAGTACTTC
NA	NA	TRBV23-1	TRBJ1-2	CASSPKVGANYGYTF	TGCGCCAGCAGCCCAAAAGTGGGAGCTAACTATGGCTACACCTTC
once	TRBD2	TRBV18	TRBJ2-1	CASSPPTSGGHNEQFF	TGTGCCAGCTCACCACCTACTAGCGGGGGACACAATGAGCAGTTCTTC
NA	TRBD2	TRBV5-1	TRBJ2-7	CASSQAGASGEQYF	TGCGCCAGCAGCCAGGCGGGAGCTTCGGGCGAGCAGTACTTC
NA	NA	TRBV19	TRBJ2-3	CASSIEVGPSRTDTQYF	TGTGCCAGTAGTATAGAAGTGGGGCCTTCACGCACAGATACGCAGTATTTT
medium-sized	NA	TRBV6-8	TRBJ2-7	CASFDPRGFRSEQYF	TGTGCCAGCTTTGACCCTAGGGGGTTTAGGAGCGAGCAGTACTTC
NA	TRBD2	TRBV30	TRBJ2-3	CAWSASGRAGDTQYF	TGTGCCTGGAGTGCTAGCGGGAGGGCCGGAGATACGCAGTATTTT
NA	NA	TRBV29-1	TRBJ1-6	CSVRGQDPNSPLHF	TGCAGCGTTAGAGGTCAAGACCCGAATTCACCCCTCCACTTT
NA	NA	TRBV19	TRBJ2-3	CASSNRVSTDTQYF	TGTGCCAGTAGTAACAGGGTTAGCACAGATACGCAGTATTTT
large	NA	TRBV14	TRBJ1-1	CASSHHRDNTEAFF	TGTGCCAGCAGCCACCACAGGGATAACACTGAAGCTTTCTTT
few	TRBD2	TRBV10-2	TRBJ2-1	CASSPPTSGRSYNEQFF	TGCGCCAGCAGTCCCCCGACTAGCGGGAGATCCTACAATGAGCAGTTCTTC
NA	NA	TRBV11-3	TRBJ2-3	CASSFASGSTDTQYF	TGTGCCAGCAGCTTCGCCAGCGGGAGCACAGATACGCAGTATTTT
NA	NA	TRBV30	TRBJ1-4	CAWAQGSPGEKLFF	TGTGCCTGGGCCCAGGGGTCCCCTGGGGAAAAACTGTTTTTT
few	TRBD1	TRBV19	TRBJ2-5	CASSIPTGGMMETQYF	TGTGCCAGTAGTATCCCGACAGGGGGAATGATGGAGACCCAGTACTTC
medium-sized	NA	TRBV6-8	TRBJ2-5	CASSESIGGGDRTQYF	TGTGCCAGCAGTGAGTCTATAGGAGGCGGGGACAGGACCCAGTACTTC
few	NA	TRBV23-1	TRBJ2-7	CASSLDIYYEQYF	TGCGCCAGCAGCTTGGACATCTACTACGAGCAGTACTTC
few	TRBD1	TRBV11-3	TRBJ2-1	CASSLDEGAPYNEQFF	TGTGCCAGCAGCTTAGACGAGGGGGCCCCCTACAATGAGCAGTTCTTC
large	NA	TRBV9	TRBJ1-5	CASSPTQERPQHF	TGTGCCAGCAGCCCCACCCAGGAGAGGCCCCAGCATTTT
few	NA	TRBV30	TRBJ1-1	CAWSTGTLDTEAFF	TGTGCCTGGAGTACCGGGACTTTGGACACTGAAGCTTTCTTT
few	TRBD1	TRBV2	TRBJ2-7	CASSDGQGSYEQYF	TGTGCCAGCAGTGATGGACAGGGGAGCTACGAGCAGTACTTC
few	TRBD2	TRBV4-1	TRBJ2-3	CASSQDLRAGGRDTQYF	TGCGCCAGCAGCCAAGATCTCAGGGCGGGAGGTAGGGATACGCAGTATTTT
NA	TRBD2	TRBV18	TRBJ2-2	CASSPSPGTSGTPGELFF	TGTGCCAGCTCACCATCTCCGGGGACTAGCGGGACACCCGGGGAGCTGTTTTTT
medium-sized	NA	TRBV6-8	TRBJ2-7	CASSHGGQIYEQYF	TGTGCCAGCAGTCACGGGGGACAGATATACGAGCAGTACTTC
NA	NA	TRBV18	TRBJ2-1	CASSPGGGGRSYNEQFF	TGTGCCAGCTCACCGGGGGGAGGCGGGCGCTCCTACAATGAGCAGTTCTTC
few	NA	TRBV29-1	TRBJ1-1	CSVRTMGTEAFF	TGCAGCGTCCGGACCATGGGCACTGAAGCTTTCTTT
NA	NA	TRBV5-1	TRBJ1-3	CASSIAGPTSGNTIYF	TGCGCCAGCAGCATTGCGGGCCCCACGTCAGGAAACACCATATATTTT
NA	NA	TRBV6-8	TRBJ1-2	CASRRGLTSEPYGYTF	TGTGCCAGCAGGCGGGGTCTGACGAGCGAGCCCTATGGCTACACCTTC
few	NA	TRBV6-7	TRBJ2-1	CASSSLLRQRNEQFF	TGTGCCAGCAGTTCCCTCCTAAGACAGAGGAATGAGCAGTTCTTC
few	TRBD2	TRBV6-8	TRBJ2-7	CASSYAPGGPGEQYF	TGTGCCAGCAGTTACGCCCCGGGAGGGCCGGGGGAGCAGTACTTC
NA	NA	TRBV10-1	TRBJ2-3	CASSERRDGDTQYF	TGCGCCAGCAGTGAGAGGAGGGACGGAGATACGCAGTATTTT
NA	TRBD2	TRBV29-1	TRBJ2-7	CSVQTAGTSGGPYEQYF	TGCAGCGTCCAAACCGCCGGGACTAGCGGGGGCCCCTACGAGCAGTACTTC
NA	NA	TRBV11-3	TRBJ1-1	CASSLDGAGSMNTEAFF	TGTGCCAGCAGCTTGGACGGGGCAGGGAGCATGAACACTGAAGCTTTCTTT
few	NA	TRBV11-3	TRBJ2-5	CASSSSFGRTTQWVQETQYF	TGTGCCAGCAGCTCCTCCTTCGGCAGGACTACACAATGGGTACAAGAGACCCAGTACTTC
medium-sized	NA	TRBV6-8	TRBJ1-2	CASGDFDGGYTF	TGTGCCAGCGGGGACTTTGATGGCGGCTACACCTTC
few	NA	TRBV19	TRBJ1-2	CASSIGGQLYGYTF	TGTGCCAGTAGTATCGGAGGACAGCTCTATGGCTACACCTTC
few	TRBD1	TRBV19	TRBJ1-1	CATRPPGQGDTEAFF	TGTGCCACCCGCCCGCCGGGACAGGGAGACACTGAAGCTTTCTTT
NA	NA	TRBV6-8	TRBJ2-1	CAMAPAGIARKGSSYNEQFF	TGTGCCATGGCCCCCGCTGGGATAGCAAGGAAAGGGAGCTCCTACAATGAGCAGTTCTTC
medium-sized	TRBD1	TRBV11-3	TRBJ1-1	CASSPRPGQGLTEAFF	TGTGCCAGCAGCCCGCGGCCGGGACAGGGTCTCACTGAAGCTTTCTTT
large	TRBD1	TRBV11-3	TRBJ2-7	CASSHNTGGGYEQYF	TGTGCCAGCAGCCACAACACAGGGGGCGGCTACGAGCAGTACTTC
few	NA	TRBV6-8	TRBJ2-7	CASIAGLAYEQYF	TGTGCCAGCATCGCGGGACTCGCCTACGAGCAGTACTTC
NA	NA	TRBV4-1	TRBJ1-2	CASSQVGLTNYGYTF	TGCGCCAGCAGCCAAGTTGGACTGACAAACTATGGCTACACCTTC
few	NA	TRBV2	TRBJ2-2	CASSLAGGNTGELFF	TGTGCCAGCAGTTTAGCCGGGGGGAACACCGGGGAGCTGTTTTTT
few	NA	TRBV6-8	TRBJ2-2	CASSLMTGELFF	TGTGCCAGCAGTTTGATGACCGGGGAGCTGTTTTTT
medium-sized	TRBD1	TRBV11-3	TRBJ1-2	CASTPQTGSTYGYTF	TGTGCCAGCACCCCCCAGACAGGGTCGACCTATGGCTACACCTTC
NA	NA	TRBV9	TRBJ1-2	CASSVGTGGYTF	TGTGCCAGCAGCGTAGGGACTGGCGGCTACACCTTC
few	NA	TRBV6-8	TRBJ1-2	CASSYTPGPLTNYGYTF	TGTGCCAGCAGTTACACTCCGGGGCCCTTAACAAACTATGGCTACACCTTC
few	NA	TRBV19	TRBJ2-1	CASSIGQRSYNEQFF	TGTGCCAGTAGTATAGGGCAACGCTCCTACAATGAGCAGTTCTTC
NA	NA	TRBV11-3	TRBJ2-1	CASSTKTGHRGNEQFF	TGTGCCAGCAGCACCAAGACAGGACATCGGGGCAATGAGCAGTTCTTC
NA	TRBD1	TRBV18	TRBJ2-5	CASSPGTGEQTQYF	TGTGCCAGCTCACCGGGGACAGGGGAACAGACCCAGTACTTC
few	NA	TRBV2	TRBJ2-3	CASSGSSGTITDTQYF	TGTGCCAGCAGTGGTAGTTCAGGGACGATCACAGATACGCAGTATTTT